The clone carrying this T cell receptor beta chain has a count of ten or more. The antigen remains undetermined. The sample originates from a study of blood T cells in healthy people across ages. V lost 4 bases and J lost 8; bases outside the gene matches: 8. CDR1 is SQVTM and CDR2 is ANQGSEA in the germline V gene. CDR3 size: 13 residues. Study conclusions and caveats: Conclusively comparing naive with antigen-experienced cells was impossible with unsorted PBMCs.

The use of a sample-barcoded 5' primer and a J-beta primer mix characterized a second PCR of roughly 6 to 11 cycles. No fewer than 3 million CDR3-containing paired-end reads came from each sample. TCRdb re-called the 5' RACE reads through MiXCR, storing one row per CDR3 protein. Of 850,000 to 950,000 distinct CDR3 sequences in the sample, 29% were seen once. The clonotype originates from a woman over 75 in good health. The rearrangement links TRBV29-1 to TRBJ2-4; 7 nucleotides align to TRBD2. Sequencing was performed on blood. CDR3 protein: CSVVWGGDDIQYF. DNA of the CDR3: TGCAGCGTTGTTTGGGGGGGGGACGACATTCAGTACTTC.